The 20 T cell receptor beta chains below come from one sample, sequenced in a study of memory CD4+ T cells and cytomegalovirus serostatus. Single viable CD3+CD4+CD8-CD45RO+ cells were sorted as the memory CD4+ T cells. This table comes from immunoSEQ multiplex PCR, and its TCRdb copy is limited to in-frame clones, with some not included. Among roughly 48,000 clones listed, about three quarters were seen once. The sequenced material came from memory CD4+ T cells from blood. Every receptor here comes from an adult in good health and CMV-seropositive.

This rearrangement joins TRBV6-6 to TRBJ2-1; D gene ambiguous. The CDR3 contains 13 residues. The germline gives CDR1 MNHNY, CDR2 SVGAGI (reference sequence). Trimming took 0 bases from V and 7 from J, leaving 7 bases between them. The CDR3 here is CASSYSQRNEQFF. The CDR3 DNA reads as TGTGCCAGCAGTTACTCTCAGAGGAATGAGCAGTTCTTC.

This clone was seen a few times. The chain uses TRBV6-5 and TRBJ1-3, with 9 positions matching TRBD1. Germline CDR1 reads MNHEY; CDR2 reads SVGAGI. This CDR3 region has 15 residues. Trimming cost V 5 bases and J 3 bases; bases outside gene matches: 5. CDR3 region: CASSRTGEDGNTIYF. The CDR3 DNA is TGTGCCAGCAGTCGGACAGGGGAAGATGGAAACACCATATATTTT.

Here the CDR3 reads CASGLGGAGTGELFF. In DNA form, the CDR3 reads TGTGCTAGTGGTTTGGGGGGGGCGGGCACCGGGGAGCTGTTTTTT. The chain combines TRBV12-5 with TRBJ2-2; D tentatively fits TRBD1 or TRBD2 (6 bases each). The germline V gene encodes CDR1 LGHNT and CDR2 FRNRAP. The CDR3 is made up of 15 amino acids. Trimming pared 1 base from V and 4 bases from J, leaving 10 bases between.

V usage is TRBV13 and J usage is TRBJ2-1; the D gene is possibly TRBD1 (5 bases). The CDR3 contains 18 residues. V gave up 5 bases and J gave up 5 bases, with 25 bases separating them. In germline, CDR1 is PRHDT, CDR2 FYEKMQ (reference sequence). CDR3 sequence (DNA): TGTGCCAGCAGCCCCGGTGGTCAGGGATACCAAAAGGACAATGAGCAGTTCTTC. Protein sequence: CASSPGGQGYQKDNEQFF.

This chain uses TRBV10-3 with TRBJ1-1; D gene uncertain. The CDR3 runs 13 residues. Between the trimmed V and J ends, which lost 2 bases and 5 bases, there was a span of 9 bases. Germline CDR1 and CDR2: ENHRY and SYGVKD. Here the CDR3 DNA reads TGTGCCATCAGTGAGCACGGAAGGACTGAAGCTTTCTTT. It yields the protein CAISEHGRTEAFF.

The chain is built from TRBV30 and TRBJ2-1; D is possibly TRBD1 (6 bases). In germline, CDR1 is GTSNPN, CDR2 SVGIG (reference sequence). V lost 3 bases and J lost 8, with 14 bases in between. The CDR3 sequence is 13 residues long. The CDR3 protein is CAWRSTPGDEQFF. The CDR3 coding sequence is TGTGCCTGGAGATCGACCCCAGGGGATGAGCAGTTCTTC.

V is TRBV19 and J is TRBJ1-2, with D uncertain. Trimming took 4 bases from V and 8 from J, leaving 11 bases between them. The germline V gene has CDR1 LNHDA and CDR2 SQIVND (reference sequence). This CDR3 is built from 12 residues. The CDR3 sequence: CASSSPGSGYTF. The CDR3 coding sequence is TGTGCCAGTAGTAGTCCGGGGTCCGGCTACACCTTC.

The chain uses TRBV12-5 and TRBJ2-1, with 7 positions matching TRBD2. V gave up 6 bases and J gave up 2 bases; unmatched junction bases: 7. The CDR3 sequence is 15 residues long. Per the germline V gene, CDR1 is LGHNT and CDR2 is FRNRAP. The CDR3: CASGKGTTTYNEQFF. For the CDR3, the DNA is TGTGCTAGTGGGAAAGGGACTACAACCTACAATGAGCAGTTCTTC.

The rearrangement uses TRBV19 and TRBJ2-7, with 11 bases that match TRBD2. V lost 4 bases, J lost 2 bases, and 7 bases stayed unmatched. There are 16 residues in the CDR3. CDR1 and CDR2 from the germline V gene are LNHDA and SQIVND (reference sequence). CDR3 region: CASSNPSGGTTYEQYF. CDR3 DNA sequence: TGTGCCAGTAGTAATCCTAGCGGGGGGACTACCTACGAGCAGTACTTC.

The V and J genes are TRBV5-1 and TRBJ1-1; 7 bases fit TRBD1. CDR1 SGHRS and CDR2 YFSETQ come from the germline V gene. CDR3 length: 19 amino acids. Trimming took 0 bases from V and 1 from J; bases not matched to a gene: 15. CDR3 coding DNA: TGCGCCAGCAGCTTGGAATACAGGGGCCTTCGCCCTTCGAACACTGAAGCTTTCTTT. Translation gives CASSLEYRGLRPSNTEAFF. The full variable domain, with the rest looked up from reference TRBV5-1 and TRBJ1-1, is KAGVTQTPRYLIKTRGQQVTLSCSPISGHRSVSWYQQTPGQGLQFLFEYFSETQRNKGNFPGRFSGRQFSNSRSEMNVSTLELGDSALYLCASSLEYRGLRPSNTEAFFGQGTRLTVV.

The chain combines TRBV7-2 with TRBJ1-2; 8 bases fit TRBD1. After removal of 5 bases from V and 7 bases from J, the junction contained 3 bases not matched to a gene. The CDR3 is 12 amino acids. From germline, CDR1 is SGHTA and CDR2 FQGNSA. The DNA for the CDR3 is TGTGCCAGCAGCCGACAGGGGCTTGGCTACACCTTC. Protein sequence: CASSRQGLGYTF. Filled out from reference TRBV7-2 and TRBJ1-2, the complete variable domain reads GAGVSQSPSNKVTEKGKDVELRCDPISGHTALYWYRQSLGQGLEFLIYFQGNSAPDKSGLPSDRFSAERTGGSVSTLTIQRTQQEDSAVYLCASSRQGLGYTFGSGTRLTVV.

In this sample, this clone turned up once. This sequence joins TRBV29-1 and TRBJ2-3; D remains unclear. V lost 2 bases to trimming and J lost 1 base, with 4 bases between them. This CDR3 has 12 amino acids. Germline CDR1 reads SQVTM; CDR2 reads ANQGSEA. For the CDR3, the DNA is TGCAGCGTTGAACAGGGCACAGATACGCAGTATTTT. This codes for CSVEQGTDTQYF.

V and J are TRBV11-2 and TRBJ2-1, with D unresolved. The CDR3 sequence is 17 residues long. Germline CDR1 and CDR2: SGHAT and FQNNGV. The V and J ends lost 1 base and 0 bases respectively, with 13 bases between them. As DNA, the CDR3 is TGTGCCAGCAGCTTAGGTCGTGGTTTTGGCTCCTACAATGAGCAGTTCTTC. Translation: CASSLGRGFGSYNEQFF. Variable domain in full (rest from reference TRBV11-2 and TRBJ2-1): EAGVAQSPRYKIIEKRQSVAFWCNPISGHATLYWYQQILGQGPKLLIQFQNNGVVDDSQLPKDRFSAERLKGVDSTLKIQPAKLEDSAVYLCASSLGRGFGSYNEQFFGPGTRLTVL.

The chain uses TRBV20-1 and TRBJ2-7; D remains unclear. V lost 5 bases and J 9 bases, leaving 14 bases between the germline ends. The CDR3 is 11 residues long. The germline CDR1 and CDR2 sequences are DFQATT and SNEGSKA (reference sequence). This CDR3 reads CSASYWEGQYF. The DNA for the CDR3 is TGCAGTGCTTCCTACTGGGAAGGGCAGTACTTC.

The CDR3 here is CASTGREGILDTQYF. CDR3 DNA sequence: TGTGCCAGCACGGGGCGGGAGGGGATATTAGATACGCAGTATTTT. The J gene is TRBJ2-3, the V gene TRBV21-1; the D call of TRBD2 is as the table states it, not checked on the DNA. TRBV21-1 is described as a pseudogene. CDR3 length equals 15 residues.

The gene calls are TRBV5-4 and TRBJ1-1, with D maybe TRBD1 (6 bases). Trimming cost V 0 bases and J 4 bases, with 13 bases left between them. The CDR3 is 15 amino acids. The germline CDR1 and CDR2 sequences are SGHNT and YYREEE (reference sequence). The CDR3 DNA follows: TGTGCCAGCAGCTTGGGGGGGGCGAGAACCACTGAAGCTTTCTTT. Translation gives CASSLGGARTTEAFF. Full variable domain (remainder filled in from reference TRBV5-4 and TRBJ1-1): ETGVTQSPTHLIKTRGQQVTLRCSSQSGHNTVSWYQQALGQGPQFIFQYYREEENGRGNFPPRFSGLQFPNYSSELNVNALELDDSALYLCASSLGGARTTEAFFGQGTRLTVV.

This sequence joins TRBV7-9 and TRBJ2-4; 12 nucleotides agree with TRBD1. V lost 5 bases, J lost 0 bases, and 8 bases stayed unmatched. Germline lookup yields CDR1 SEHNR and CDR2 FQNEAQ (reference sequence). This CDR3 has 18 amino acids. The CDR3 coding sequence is TGTGCCAGCAGCCCTGGGACAGGGGGCGCGTTAGCCAAAAACATTCAGTACTTC. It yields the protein CASSPGTGGALAKNIQYF.

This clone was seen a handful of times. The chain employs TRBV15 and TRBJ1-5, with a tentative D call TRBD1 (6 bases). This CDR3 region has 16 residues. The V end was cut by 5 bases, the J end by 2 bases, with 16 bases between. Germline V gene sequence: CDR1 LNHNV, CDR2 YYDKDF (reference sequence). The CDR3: CATSPQGFGGNQPQHF. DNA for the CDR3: TGTGCCACCAGCCCCCAGGGGTTTGGCGGCAATCAGCCCCAGCATTTT.

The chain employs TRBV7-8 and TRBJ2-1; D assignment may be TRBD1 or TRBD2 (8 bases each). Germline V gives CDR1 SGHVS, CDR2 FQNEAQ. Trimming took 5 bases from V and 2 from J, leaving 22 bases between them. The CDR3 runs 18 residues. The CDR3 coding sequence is TGTGCCAGCAGCCAGGCCCGGGAGGGACAGGTCGCCTACAATGAGCAGTTCTTC. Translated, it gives CASSQAREGQVAYNEQFF.

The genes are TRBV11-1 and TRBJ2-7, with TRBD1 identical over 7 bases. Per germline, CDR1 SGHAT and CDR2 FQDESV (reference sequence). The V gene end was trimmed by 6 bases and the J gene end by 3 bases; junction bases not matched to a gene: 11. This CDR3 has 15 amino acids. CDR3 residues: CASSSPGTAFYEQYF. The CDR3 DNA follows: TGTGCCAGCAGTTCCCCCGGGACAGCCTTCTACGAGCAGTACTTC.